Presented here are 12 T cell receptor beta chains from one specimen sequenced in a study of T cells in Graves' hyperthyroidism and ophthalmopathy. Regions amplified from RNA transcripts were the TCR beta CDR3 regions. Initially, a first-round RT-PCR of the TCR CDR3 employed the HTBI primer set. TCRdb called the multiplex PCR reads again in MiXCR, with one record for every CDR3 protein. The sample holds 500,000 to 650,000 distinct CDR3 sequences, 15% to 20% seen once. Sample: blood. These receptors all come from a man aged 40-49 years with Graves' ophthalmopathy.

In this sample, this clonotype turned up a few times. This rearrangement joins TRBV7-9 to TRBJ2-7; TRBD2 is a possible D gene (7 bases). Germline V gene lookup returns CDR1 SEHNR and CDR2 FQNEAQ (reference sequence). The CDR3 is 18 residues long. The V end lost 4 bases, the J end lost 2 bases, and 24 bases lay between the germline ends. CDR3 nucleotides: TGTGCCAGCAGCTCTACAACCGCCAAGGGGGGGATAACCTACGAGCAGTACTTC. The encoded protein is CASSSTTAKGGITYEQYF. The variable domain in full, with the rest retrieved from reference TRBV7-9 and TRBJ2-7, is DTGVSQNPRHKITKRGQNVTFRCDPISEHNRLYWYRQTLGQGPEFLTYFQNEAQLEKSRLLSDRFSAERPKGSFSTLEIQRTEQGDSAMYLCASSSTTAKGGITYEQYFGPGTRLTVT.

This clonotype was picked up many times. The chain's CDR3 is CASSLEYGYEQYF. CDR3 sequence (DNA): TGCGCCAGCAGCTTGGAGTATGGATACGAGCAGTACTTC. The chain recombines TRBV5-1 with TRBJ2-7, with D unresolved. Trimming took off 0 bases at V and 4 bases at J, with 8 bases between the two ends. CDR1 and CDR2 from the germline V gene are SGHRS and YFSETQ. The CDR3 loop spans 13 amino acids.

The V gene is TRBV27, the J gene TRBJ2-2; 7 bases are shared with TRBD2. V was clipped by 1 base and J by 1 base; unmatched bases: 3. Germline CDR1 is MNHEY and CDR2 is SMNVEV (reference sequence). CDR3 length: 16 amino acids. The CDR3 bases are TGTGCCAGCAGTTTATATCCTAGCGGGAACACCGGGGAGCTGTTTTTT. Translating gives CASSLYPSGNTGELFF.

This clonotype showed up many times. This chain links TRBV20-1 with TRBJ2-7, with a weak D call TRBD2 (5 bases). CDR1 is DFQATT and CDR2 is SNEGSKA in the germline V gene (reference sequence). This CDR3 is built from 10 residues. Deletions cut 5 bases from V and 6 bases from J, with 8 bases between. Here the CDR3 reads CSAGELEQYF. In DNA, the CDR3 is TGCAGTGCTGGGGAGCTCGAGCAGTACTTC.

This clonotype was recorded many times. The chain uses TRBV7-2 and TRBJ1-2; no clear D gene. CDR1 SGHTA and CDR2 FQGNSA come from the germline V gene. The CDR3 runs 13 residues. Trimming took 5 bases from V and 8 from J, leaving 15 bases between them. The CDR3 region has the DNA TGTGCCAGCAGCCCGCCGAGGCAGAAAGGCTACACCTTC. Residues: CASSPPRQKGYTF. Using reference TRBV7-2 and TRBJ1-2 for the parts outside the CDR3, the full variable domain is GAGVSQSPSNKVTEKGKDVELRCDPISGHTALYWYRQSLGQGLEFLIYFQGNSAPDKSGLPSDRFSAERTGGSVSTLTIQRTQQEDSAVYLCASSPPRQKGYTFGSGTRLTVV.

V gene TRBV20-1 combines with J gene TRBJ1-3; D is unresolved. Germline CDR1 reads DFQATT; CDR2 reads SNEGSKA (reference sequence). With 1 base removed from V and 0 bases from J, the gap between germline ends came to 10 bases. The CDR3 runs 15 residues. The chain's CDR3 is CSARGDSSSGNTIYF. The CDR3 DNA sequence: TGCAGTGCTAGAGGTGACTCCAGCTCTGGAAACACCATATATTTT.

The table lists this clonotype with a few counts. The V call is TRBV9, the J call TRBJ2-2, with no clear D. The CDR3 length is 12 residues. Per the germline V gene, CDR1 is SGDLS and CDR2 is YYNGEE. The V and J ends lost 0 bases and 3 bases respectively, with 0 bases between them. The DNA for the CDR3 is TGTGCCAGCAGCGTAGACACCGGGGAGCTGTTTTTT. Protein product: CASSVDTGELFF.

This clonotype was counted many times. The rearrangement uses TRBV27 and TRBJ1-1; TRBD1 is a possible D gene (6 bases). CDR3 length: 16 amino acids. V was shortened by 5 bases and J by 2 bases, with 18 bases between the two germline ends. Germline V CDR1 and CDR2: MNHEY, SMNVEV (reference sequence). This CDR3 is CASSRGSGHQNTEAFF. In nucleotides, the CDR3 is TGTGCCAGCAGTCGGGGTTCGGGACACCAAAACACTGAAGCTTTCTTT.

This clonotype was detected ten times or more. Here the CDR3 DNA reads TGTGCCAGCAGCCTCCGACTAGCGGCTTCCTACAATGAGCAGTTCTTC. Encoded protein: CASSLRLAASYNEQFF. This chain joins TRBV3-1 and TRBJ2-1; 9 bases are shared with TRBD2. V lost 4 bases to trimming and J lost 1 base; unmatched junction nucleotides: 5. Germline-derived CDR1 and CDR2 are LGHDT and YNNKEL (reference sequence). The length of the CDR3 is 16 residues.

J is TRBJ2-2 and V is TRBV9; D might be TRBD2 (5 bases). Germline V gene sequence: CDR1 SGDLS, CDR2 YYNGEE. Trimming stripped 4 bases from V and 2 bases from J, with 9 bases between. The CDR3 consists of 14 residues. The CDR3 spells CASSQAVNTGELFF. DNA of the CDR3: TGTGCCAGCAGCCAAGCGGTAAACACCGGGGAGCTGTTTTTT.

This clonotype was picked up many times. This chain connects TRBV12-3 or TRBV12-4 to TRBJ1-1; TRBD1 matches at 7 bases. Trimming at V came to 5 bases and at J to 4 bases, leaving 7 bases not matched to a gene. The CDR3 is 14 residues long. CDR3 loop: CASSVRTGPTEAFF. The CDR3 bases are TGTGCCAGCAGTGTTAGGACAGGACCCACTGAAGCTTTCTTT.

This clonotype was seen at least ten times. This chain joins TRBV7-6 and TRBJ2-7, with 7 bases identical to TRBD1. The CDR3 has 14 residues. V trimming: 5 bases; J trimming: 5 bases; junction bases outside the gene matches: 9. Germline CDR1 SGHVS, CDR2 FNYEAQ. This CDR3 is CASSATQGYNEQYF. CDR3 nucleotides: TGTGCCAGCAGCGCTACACAGGGGTACAACGAGCAGTACTTC.